This T cell receptor beta chain was documented in a study of T-cell reconstitution after alpha-beta-depleted transplantation in children. Unique molecular identifiers were used in preparing the TCRbeta library. Each CDR3 protein is one row after TCRdb ran MiXCR on the PCR reads. In the table there are about 410,000 distinct CDR3 sequences, around 21% of which are singletons. Sequencing was performed on PBMCs from the stem cell graft donor, taken from the stem cell graft. This TCR came from a human donor who donated a stem cell graft to a child with acute myeloid leukemia.

The CDR3 DNA follows: TGCAGTGCTAGGAGGGAACGCAAGCAGTACTTC. It encodes CSARRERKQYF. J is TRBJ2-7 and V is TRBV20-1, with D possibly being TRBD2 (5 bases). Germline loops: CDR1 DFQATT, CDR2 SNEGSKA (reference sequence). Trimming pared 3 bases from V and 8 bases from J, leaving 11 bases between. The CDR3 is 11 amino acids.